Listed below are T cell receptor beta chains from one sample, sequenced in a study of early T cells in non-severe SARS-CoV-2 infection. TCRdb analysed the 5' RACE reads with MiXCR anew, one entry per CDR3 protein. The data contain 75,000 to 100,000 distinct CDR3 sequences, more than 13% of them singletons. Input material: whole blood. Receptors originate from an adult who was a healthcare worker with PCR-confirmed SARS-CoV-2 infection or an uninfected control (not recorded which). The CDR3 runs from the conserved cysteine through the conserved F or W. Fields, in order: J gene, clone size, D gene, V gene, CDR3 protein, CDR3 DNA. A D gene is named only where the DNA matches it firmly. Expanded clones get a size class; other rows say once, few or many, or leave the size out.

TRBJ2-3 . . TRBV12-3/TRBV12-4 CASGDPELGTDTQYF TGTGCCAGCGGGGACCCAGAGTTGGGCACAGATACGCAGTATTTT
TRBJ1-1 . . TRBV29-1 CSVGEGNTEAFF TGCAGCGTTGGAGAGGGGAACACTGAAGCTTTCTTT
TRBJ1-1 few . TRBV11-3 CASSSSRAGETFF TGTGCCAGCAGCTCCTCTAGGGCCGGGGAGACTTTCTTT
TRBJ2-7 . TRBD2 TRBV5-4 CASSRTSGHYEQYF TGTGCCAGCAGCCGGACTAGCGGCCACTACGAGCAGTACTTC
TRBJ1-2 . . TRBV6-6 CASRSWEGRLYGYTF TGTGCCAGCAGGTCCTGGGAGGGCCGCTTATATGGCTACACCTTC
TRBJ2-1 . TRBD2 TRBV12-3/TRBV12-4 CASRTLAGVYNEQFF TGTGCCAGCAGGACACTAGCGGGGGTGTACAATGAGCAGTTCTTC
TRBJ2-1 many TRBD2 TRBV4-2 CASSQNTLAVYNEQFF TGTGCCAGCAGCCAGAACACACTAGCGGTATACAATGAGCAGTTCTTC
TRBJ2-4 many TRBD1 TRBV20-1 CSATGTGYLAKNIQYF TGCAGTGCTACCGGGACAGGGTACCTAGCCAAAAACATTCAGTACTTC
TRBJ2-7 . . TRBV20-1 CSAGTGYEQYF TGCAGTGCTGGCACAGGCTACGAGCAGTACTTC
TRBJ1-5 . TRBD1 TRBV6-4 CASSDVGGRQSQHF TGTGCCAGCAGTGACGTAGGGGGCCGGCAGTCCCAGCATTTT
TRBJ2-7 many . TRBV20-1 CSARGTGTSGEQYF TGCAGTGCTAGGGGGACAGGGACTAGTGGCGAGCAGTACTTC
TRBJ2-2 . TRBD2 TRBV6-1 CASQRGGTGELFF TGTGCCAGTCAGCGGGGGGGCACCGGGGAGCTGTTTTTT
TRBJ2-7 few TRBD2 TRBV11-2 CASSFGTRLRREDYEQYF TGTGCCAGCAGCTTCGGAACGAGGTTAAGGCGGGAGGACTACGAGCAGTACTTC
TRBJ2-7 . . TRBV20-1 CSARDPGPSAYEQYF TGCAGTGCTAGAGACCCCGGCCCTTCCGCATACGAGCAGTACTTC
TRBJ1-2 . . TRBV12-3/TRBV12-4 CASSLAMSERGYTF TGTGCCAGCAGTTTAGCTATGTCGGAGCGTGGCTACACCTTC
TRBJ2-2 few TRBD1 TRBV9 CASSVGDRGRPNTGELFF TGTGCCAGCAGCGTAGGGGACAGGGGGCGTCCGAACACCGGGGAGCTGTTTTTT
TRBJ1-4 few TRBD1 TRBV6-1 CASSAGTENEKLFF TGTGCCAGCAGCGCCGGGACAGAGAATGAAAAACTGTTTTTT
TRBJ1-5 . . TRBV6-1 CASSEARGATGQPQHF TGTGCCAGCAGTGAAGCTAGGGGGGCCACGGGTCAGCCCCAGCATTTT
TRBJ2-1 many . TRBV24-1 CATSDPVRAPYNEQFF TGTGCCACCAGTGACCCTGTTAGGGCCCCCTACAATGAGCAGTTCTTC
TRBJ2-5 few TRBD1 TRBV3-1 CASSPYPGQPGTQYF TGTGCCAGCAGCCCGTACCCGGGACAGCCAGGGACCCAGTACTTC
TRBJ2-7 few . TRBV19 CASRDRALYEQYF TGTGCCAGTAGAGACAGAGCGCTCTACGAGCAGTACTTC
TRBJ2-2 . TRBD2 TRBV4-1 CASSQVFRTSGNTGELFF TGCGCCAGCAGCCAAGTTTTTAGGACTAGCGGGAACACCGGGGAGCTGTTTTTT
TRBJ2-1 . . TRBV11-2 CASSLRPVGFDYNEQFF TGTGCCAGCAGCTTACGGCCAGTAGGGTTTGATTACAATGAGCAGTTCTTC
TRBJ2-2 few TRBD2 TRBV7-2 CASSLFRTSGSNGELFF TGTGCCAGCAGCTTATTTAGGACTAGCGGGAGTAACGGGGAGCTGTTTTTT
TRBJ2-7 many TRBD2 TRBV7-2 CASSNIGTSGSYEQYF TGTGCCAGCAGTAATATAGGGACTAGCGGGAGTTACGAGCAGTACTTC
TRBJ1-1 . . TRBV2 CASRTPRNTEAFF TGTGCCAGCAGGACACCCAGAAACACTGAAGCTTTCTTT
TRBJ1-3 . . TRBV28 CASSPTLNSGNTIYF TGTGCCAGCAGCCCGACACTTAACTCTGGAAACACCATATATTTT
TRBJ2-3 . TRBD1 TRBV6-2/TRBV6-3 CASRPWTGSPDTQYF TGTGCCAGCAGACCTTGGACAGGCAGCCCGGATACGCAGTATTTT
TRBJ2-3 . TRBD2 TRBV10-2 CASRYIAGVDTQYF TGCGCCAGCCGATACATAGCGGGAGTAGATACGCAGTATTTT
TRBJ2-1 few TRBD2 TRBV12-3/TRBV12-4 CASSNPPFRREKGNEQFF TGTGCCAGCAGCAACCCTCCTTTTCGGCGGGAGAAGGGCAATGAGCAGTTCTTC
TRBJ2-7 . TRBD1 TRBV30 CAWTKTGGNEQYF TGTGCCTGGACCAAAACAGGGGGGAACGAGCAGTACTTC
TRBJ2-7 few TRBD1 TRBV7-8 CASSSRGYSYEQYF TGTGCCAGCAGCTCCAGGGGGTACTCCTACGAGCAGTACTTC